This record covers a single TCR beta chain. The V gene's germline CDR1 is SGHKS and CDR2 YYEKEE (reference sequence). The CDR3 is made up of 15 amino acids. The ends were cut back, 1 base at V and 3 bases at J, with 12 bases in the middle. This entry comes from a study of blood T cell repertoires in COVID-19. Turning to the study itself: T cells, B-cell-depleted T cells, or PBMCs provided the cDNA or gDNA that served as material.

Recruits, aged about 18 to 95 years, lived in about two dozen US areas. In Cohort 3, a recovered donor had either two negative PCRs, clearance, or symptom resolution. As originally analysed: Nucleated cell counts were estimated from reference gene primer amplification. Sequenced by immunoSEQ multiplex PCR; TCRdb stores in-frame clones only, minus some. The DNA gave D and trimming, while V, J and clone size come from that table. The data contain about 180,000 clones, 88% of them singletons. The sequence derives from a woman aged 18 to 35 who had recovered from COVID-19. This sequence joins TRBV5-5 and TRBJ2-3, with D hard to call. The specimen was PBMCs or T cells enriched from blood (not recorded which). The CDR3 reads CASSLNPQTTDTQYF. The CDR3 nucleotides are TGTGCCAGCAGCTTGAATCCCCAGACTACAGATACGCAGTATTTT.